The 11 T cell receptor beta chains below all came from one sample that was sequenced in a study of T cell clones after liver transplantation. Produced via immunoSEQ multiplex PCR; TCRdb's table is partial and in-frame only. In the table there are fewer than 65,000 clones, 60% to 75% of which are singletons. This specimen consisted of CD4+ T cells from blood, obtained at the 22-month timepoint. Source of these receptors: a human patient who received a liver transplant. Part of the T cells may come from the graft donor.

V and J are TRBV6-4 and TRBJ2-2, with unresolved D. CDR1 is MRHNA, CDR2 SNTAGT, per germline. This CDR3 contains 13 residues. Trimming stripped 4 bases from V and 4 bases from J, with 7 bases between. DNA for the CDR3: TGTGCCAGCAGTGTAGATTCCACCGGGGAGCTGTTTTTT. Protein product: CASSVDSTGELFF.

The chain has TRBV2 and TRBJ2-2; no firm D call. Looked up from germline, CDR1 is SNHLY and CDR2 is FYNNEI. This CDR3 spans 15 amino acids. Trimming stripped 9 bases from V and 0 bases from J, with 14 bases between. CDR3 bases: TGTGCCAGTAGCCCTGACCTTTCGAACACCGGGGAGCTGTTTTTT. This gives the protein CASSPDLSNTGELFF.

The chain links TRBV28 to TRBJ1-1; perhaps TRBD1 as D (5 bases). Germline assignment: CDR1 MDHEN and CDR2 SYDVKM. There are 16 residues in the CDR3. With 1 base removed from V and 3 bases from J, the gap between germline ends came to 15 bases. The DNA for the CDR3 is TGTGCCAGCAGTTTATTTGGAAAGGGAGGGGACACTGAAGCTTTCTTT. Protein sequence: CASSLFGKGGDTEAFF.

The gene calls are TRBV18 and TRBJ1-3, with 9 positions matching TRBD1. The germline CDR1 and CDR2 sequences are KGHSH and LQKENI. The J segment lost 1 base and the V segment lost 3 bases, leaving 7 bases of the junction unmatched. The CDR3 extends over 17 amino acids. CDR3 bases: TGTGCCAGCTCACCGGTGACAGGGGGAACATCTGGAAACACCATATATTTT. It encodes CASSPVTGGTSGNTIYF.

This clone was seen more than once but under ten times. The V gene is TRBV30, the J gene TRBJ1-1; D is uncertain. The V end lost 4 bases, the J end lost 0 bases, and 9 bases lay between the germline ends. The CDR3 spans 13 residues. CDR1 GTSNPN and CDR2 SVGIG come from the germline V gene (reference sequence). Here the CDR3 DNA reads TGTGCCTGGAACGCAAGGATGAACACTGAAGCTTTCTTT. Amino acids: CAWNARMNTEAFF. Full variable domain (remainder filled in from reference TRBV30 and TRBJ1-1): SQTIHQWPATLVQPVGSPLSLECTVEGTSNPNLYWYRQAAGRGLQLLFYSVGIGQISSEVPQNLSASRPQDRQFILSSKKLLLSDSGFYLCAWNARMNTEAFFGQGTRLTVV.

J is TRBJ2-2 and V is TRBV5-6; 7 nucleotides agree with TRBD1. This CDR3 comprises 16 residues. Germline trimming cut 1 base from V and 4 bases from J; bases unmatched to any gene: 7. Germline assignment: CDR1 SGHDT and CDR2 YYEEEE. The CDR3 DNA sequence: TGTGCCAGCAGCTTGTTCGACAGGGTGGTCACCGGGGAGCTGTTTTTT. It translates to CASSLFDRVVTGELFF.

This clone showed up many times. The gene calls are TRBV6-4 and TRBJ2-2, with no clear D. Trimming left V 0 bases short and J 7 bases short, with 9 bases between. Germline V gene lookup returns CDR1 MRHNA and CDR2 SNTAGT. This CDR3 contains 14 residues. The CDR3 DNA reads TGTGCCAGCAGTGACTCGGAGAGGCTCGGGGAGCTGTTTTTT. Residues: CASSDSERLGELFF.

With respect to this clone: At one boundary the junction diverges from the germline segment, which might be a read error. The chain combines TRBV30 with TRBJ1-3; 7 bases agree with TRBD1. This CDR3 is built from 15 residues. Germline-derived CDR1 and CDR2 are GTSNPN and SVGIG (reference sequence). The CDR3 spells CAWSPGTVSRNTIYF. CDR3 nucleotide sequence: TGTGCCTGGAGTCCAGGGACAGTCTCTAGAAACACCATATATTTT.

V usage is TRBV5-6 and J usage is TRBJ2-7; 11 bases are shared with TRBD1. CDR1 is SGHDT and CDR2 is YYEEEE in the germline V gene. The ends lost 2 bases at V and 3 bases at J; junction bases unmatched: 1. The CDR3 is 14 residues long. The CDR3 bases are TGTGCCAGCAGCTTCGGGACAGGGGGCTACGAGCAGTACTTC. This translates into CASSFGTGGYEQYF.

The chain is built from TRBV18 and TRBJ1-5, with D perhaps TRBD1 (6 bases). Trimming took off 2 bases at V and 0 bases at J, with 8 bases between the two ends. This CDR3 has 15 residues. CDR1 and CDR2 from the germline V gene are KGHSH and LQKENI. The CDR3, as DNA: TGTGCCAGCTCACCAGGGGGGGCTAGCAATCAGCCCCAGCATTTT. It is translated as CASSPGGASNQPQHF.

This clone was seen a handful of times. The CDR3 DNA follows: TGTGCCTGGAGTGTACTGGGCACCGGGAATGAGCAGTTCTTC. Encoded protein: CAWSVLGTGNEQFF. The V call is TRBV30, the J call TRBJ2-1; the D is unclear. The CDR3 has 14 residues. Trimming cost V 0 bases and J 7 bases, with 13 bases left between them. Germline V gives CDR1 GTSNPN, CDR2 SVGIG (reference sequence).